This passage covers 22 T cell receptor beta chains from one sample sequenced in a study of blood T cell repertoires in COVID-19. Using immunoSEQ multiplex PCR, the repertoire was profiled, and TCRdb retains in-frame clones only, with some absent. The sample shows 150,000 or so clones, about 86% of them seen only once. Sequenced input: peripheral blood. The receptors were gathered from a man between 45 and 60 years old with active or convalescent COVID-19.

J is TRBJ1-4 and V is TRBV6-5; D gene unclear. Between the trimmed V and J ends, which lost 5 bases and 8 bases, there was a span of 12 bases. Germline V gene lookup returns CDR1 MNHEY and CDR2 SVGAGI. CDR3 size: 13 residues. CDR3 sequence reads: CASSNPPREKLFF. Written as DNA, the CDR3 is TGTGCCAGCAGTAACCCTCCTCGGGAAAAACTGTTTTTT.

The chain couples TRBV19 to TRBJ2-6; D may be TRBD1 (5 bases). V shed 5 bases and J shed 2 bases, with 13 bases lying between them. CDR3 length: 16 amino acids. The V gene's germline CDR1 is LNHDA and CDR2 SQIVND (reference sequence). CDR3 in amino acids: CASSLKGRAGANVLTF. DNA for the CDR3: TGTGCCAGTAGTCTCAAGGGCAGGGCTGGGGCCAACGTCCTGACTTTC.

The chain has TRBV11-3 and TRBJ2-5; D might be TRBD2 (6 bases). This CDR3 has 17 amino acids. Trimming took off 5 bases at V and 1 base at J, with 20 bases between the two ends. CDR1 and CDR2 from the germline V gene are SGHNT and YENEEA. CDR3 loop: CASSPGDGGSLQETQYF. The CDR3 DNA reads as TGTGCCAGCAGCCCCGGCGACGGGGGTAGTCTCCAAGAGACCCAGTACTTC.

The rearrangement links TRBV4-2 to TRBJ2-2; no firm D call. Trimming left V 4 bases short and J 6 bases short, with 18 bases between. The CDR3 is 16 residues long. Germline-derived CDR1 and CDR2 are LGHNA and YNFKEQ. CDR3 in amino acids: CASSPRPPSGSGELFF. The CDR3 nucleotides are TGTGCCAGCAGCCCTAGGCCCCCCTCGGGTTCCGGGGAGCTGTTTTTT.

The chain carries TRBV4-2 and TRBJ2-1; D is perhaps TRBD2 (6 bases). Germline-derived CDR1 and CDR2 are LGHNA and YNFKEQ. The CDR3 extends over 18 amino acids. V shed 0 bases and J shed 0 bases, with 15 bases lying between them. The CDR3 loop reads CASSQEKWGVSSYNEQFF. The CDR3 coding sequence is TGTGCCAGCAGCCAAGAGAAGTGGGGGGTGAGCTCCTACAATGAGCAGTTCTTC.

The table lists this clone with a count of one. The CDR3 loop reads CASSETANTEAFF. The DNA of the CDR3 is TGTGCCAGCAGTGAAACTGCGAACACTGAAGCTTTCTTT. V gene TRBV6-1 combines with J gene TRBJ1-1; no definite D call. Per the germline V gene, CDR1 is MNHNS and CDR2 is SASEGT. The CDR3 runs 13 residues. Trimming took 2 bases from V and 1 from J, leaving 5 bases between them.

The chain uses TRBV27 and TRBJ1-1; 7 nucleotides line up with TRBD1. The ends lost 6 bases at V and 7 bases at J; junction bases unmatched: 11. CDR3 length equals 14 residues. Germline CDR1 and CDR2: MNHEY and SMNVEV (reference sequence). The CDR3 sequence: CASRRGTAAYEAFF. The CDR3 DNA sequence: TGTGCCAGCAGGCGAGGGACAGCCGCCTATGAAGCTTTCTTT.

This clone was detected a few times. The chain has TRBV7-9 and TRBJ1-3; TRBD1 matches 8 bases. V lost 1 base and J lost 10; bases outside the gene matches: 9. This CDR3 contains 15 residues. Germline V gives CDR1 SEHNR, CDR2 FQNEAQ (reference sequence). The CDR3 loop reads CASSLVGRGQGTIYF. The CDR3, as DNA: TGTGCCAGCAGCTTAGTTGGCAGGGGGCAAGGGACCATATATTTT.

This clone was detected only once. The chain is built from TRBV7-3 and TRBJ2-3, with TRBD2 matching over 9 bases. Germline CDR1 reads SGHTA; CDR2 reads FQGTGA. This CDR3 has 14 amino acids. The ends lost 2 bases at V and 8 bases at J; junction bases unmatched: 5. The CDR3 sequence: CASSLLLAGSTQYF. CDR3 DNA sequence: TGTGCCAGCAGCTTACTTCTAGCGGGGAGTACGCAGTATTTT.

V and J are TRBV27 and TRBJ2-1; 11 nucleotides agree with TRBD2. Germline CDR1 and CDR2: MNHEY and SMNVEV (reference sequence). V trimming: 5 bases; J trimming: 4 bases; junction bases outside the gene matches: 7. The CDR3 is 16 residues long. CDR3: CASSPQRLAGYNEQFF. CDR3 nucleotides: TGTGCCAGCAGTCCTCAAAGACTAGCGGGGTACAATGAGCAGTTCTTC.

The rearrangement uses TRBV2 and TRBJ2-1, with 9 bases fitting TRBD2. Germline V gene data show CDR1 as SNHLY and CDR2 as FYNNEI. V trimming: 1 base; J trimming: 4 bases; junction bases outside the gene matches: 8. This CDR3 contains 17 residues. The CDR3 DNA follows: TGTGCCAGCAGTGAAGGGCGGGGGGGCGAGACTTACAATGAGCAGTTCTTC. Amino acid sequence: CASSEGRGGETYNEQFF.

The chain is built from TRBV11-2 and TRBJ2-3; TRBD1 matches at 7 bases. The CDR3 runs 14 residues. The germline V gene has CDR1 SGHAT and CDR2 FQNNGV. Germline trimming cut 5 bases from V and 2 bases from J; bases unmatched to any gene: 4. In DNA form, the CDR3 reads TGTGCCAGCAGCCGGGACAGAAACACAGATACGCAGTATTTT. Translated, it gives CASSRDRNTDTQYF.

The CDR3 nucleotides are TGTGCCAGCAGCCCTGTCCGGGGGGGGCACGGGGAGCTGTTTTTT. It specifies CASSPVRGGHGELFF. This chain connects TRBV7-2 to TRBJ2-2; 8 bases are a match to TRBD2. The CDR3 is 15 residues long. Germline CDR1 SGHTA, CDR2 FQGNSA. V was pared by 5 bases and J by 7 bases, with 9 bases of the junction left unmatched.

This clone was observed a few times. This chain uses TRBV12-5 with TRBJ1-2; D gene unclear. The germline CDR1 and CDR2 sequences are LGHNT and FRNRAP. Trimming took off 1 base at V and 7 bases at J, with 10 bases between the two ends. The CDR3 loop spans 13 amino acids. CDR3 region: CASGLDGVFGYTF. The CDR3 DNA follows: TGTGCTAGTGGTTTGGACGGAGTTTTTGGCTACACCTTC.

V is TRBV5-1 and J is TRBJ2-3; 7 bases line up with TRBD2. V shed 5 bases, J shed 2 bases, and the junction held 8 bases outside the gene matches. Germline lookup yields CDR1 SGHRS and CDR2 YFSETQ. The CDR3 contains 15 residues. In DNA, the CDR3 is TGCGCCAGCAGTGGGACTAACTTATACACAGATACGCAGTATTTT. It encodes CASSGTNLYTDTQYF.

This chain uses TRBV5-1 with TRBJ2-5; D perhaps matches TRBD1 (6 bases). Germline CDR1 and CDR2: SGHRS and YFSETQ. Trimming removed 3 bases from V and 0 bases from J, with 15 bases in between. This CDR3 contains 16 residues. For the CDR3, the DNA is TGCGCCAGCAGCTCACAGGGAGATACTGACCAAGAGACCCAGTACTTC. It translates to CASSSQGDTDQETQYF.

J is TRBJ1-2 and V is TRBV29-1; 7 bases fit TRBD1. The trim removed 3 bases at V and 7 bases at J, leaving 11 bases unmatched. The CDR3 extends over 14 amino acids. The germline gives CDR1 SQVTM, CDR2 ANQGSEA. CDR3 residues: CSVDWGQGEGGYTF. CDR3 nucleotides: TGCAGCGTTGATTGGGGGCAGGGGGAAGGTGGCTACACCTTC.

The V gene is TRBV21-1, the J gene TRBJ2-1; TRBD2 is taken as the D call from the table, unchecked against the DNA. TRBV21-1 is assigned pseudogene status. The CDR3 is 12 amino acids. The CDR3 region has the DNA TGTGCCAGCCAGCGGGTAGACAATGAGCAGTTCTTC. It is translated as CASQRVDNEQFF.

The V gene is TRBV6-5, the J gene TRBJ2-5; maybe TRBD2 (7 bases). CDR3 size: 15 residues. Looked up from germline, CDR1 is MNHEY and CDR2 is SVGAGI. V lost 6 bases to trimming and J lost 2 bases, with 16 bases between them. The CDR3 region is CASSTWGGGQETQYF. The CDR3 DNA reads as TGTGCCAGCAGCACTTGGGGGGGCGGACAAGAGACCCAGTACTTC.

The V and J genes are TRBV6-5 and TRBJ1-1, with TRBD1 as a possible D gene (5 bases). Deletions cut 5 bases from V and 3 bases from J, with 7 bases between. Per the germline V gene, CDR1 is MNHEY and CDR2 is SVGAGI. The CDR3 runs 12 residues. The CDR3 loop reads CASSRRDTEAFF. CDR3 DNA: TGTGCCAGCAGTCGCAGGGACACTGAAGCTTTCTTT.

The rearrangement links TRBV5-6 to TRBJ1-4; D possibly corresponds to TRBD1 (6 bases). Germline lookup yields CDR1 SGHDT and CDR2 YYEEEE. Trimming removed 1 base at V and 6 bases at J, with 10 bases between. CDR3 length equals 14 residues. CDR3 sequence: CASSLRQGHEKLFF. In DNA, the CDR3 is TGTGCCAGCAGCTTGCGGCAGGGGCATGAAAAACTGTTTTTT.

Only one count was recorded for this clone. The chain is built from TRBV4-2 and TRBJ1-2, with a possible D match to TRBD1 (6 bases). The CDR3 has 17 amino acids. Between the trimmed V and J ends, which lost 1 base and 8 bases, there was a span of 23 bases. Germline V CDR1 and CDR2: LGHNA, YNFKEQ. The CDR3, as DNA: TGTGCCAGCAGCCAAGCTGATTCGATTGCAGGGGTTGCGGGCTACACCTTC. Translation gives CASSQADSIAGVAGYTF.